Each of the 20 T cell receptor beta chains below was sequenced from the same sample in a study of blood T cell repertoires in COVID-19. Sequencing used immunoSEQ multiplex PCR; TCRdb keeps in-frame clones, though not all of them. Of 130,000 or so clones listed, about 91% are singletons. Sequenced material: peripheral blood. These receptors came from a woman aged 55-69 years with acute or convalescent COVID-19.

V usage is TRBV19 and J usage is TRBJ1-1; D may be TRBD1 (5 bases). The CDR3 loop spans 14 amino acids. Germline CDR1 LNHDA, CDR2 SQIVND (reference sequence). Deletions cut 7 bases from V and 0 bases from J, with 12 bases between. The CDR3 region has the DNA TGTGCCAGTAACCTGGGGGGATTGAACACTGAAGCTTTCTTT. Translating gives CASNLGGLNTEAFF. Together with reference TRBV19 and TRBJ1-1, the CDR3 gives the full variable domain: DGGITQSPKYLFRKEGQNVTLSCEQNLNHDAMYWYRQDPGQGLRLIYYSQIVNDFQKGDIAEGYSVSREKKESFPLTVTSAQKNPTAFYLCASNLGGLNTEAFFGQGTRLTVV.

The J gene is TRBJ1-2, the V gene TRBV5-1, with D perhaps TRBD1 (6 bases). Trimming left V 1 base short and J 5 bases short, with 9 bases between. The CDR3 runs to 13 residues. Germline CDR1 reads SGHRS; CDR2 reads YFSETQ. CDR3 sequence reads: CASSLLTGYGYTF. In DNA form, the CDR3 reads TGCGCCAGCAGCTTGCTTACAGGGTATGGCTACACCTTC.

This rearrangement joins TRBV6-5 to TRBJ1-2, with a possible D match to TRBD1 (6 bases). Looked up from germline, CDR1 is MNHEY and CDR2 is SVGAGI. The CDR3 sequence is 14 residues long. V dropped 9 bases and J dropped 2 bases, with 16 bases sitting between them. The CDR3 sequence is CASAINTGNYGYTF. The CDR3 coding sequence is TGTGCCAGTGCGATTAACACAGGGAACTATGGCTACACCTTC.

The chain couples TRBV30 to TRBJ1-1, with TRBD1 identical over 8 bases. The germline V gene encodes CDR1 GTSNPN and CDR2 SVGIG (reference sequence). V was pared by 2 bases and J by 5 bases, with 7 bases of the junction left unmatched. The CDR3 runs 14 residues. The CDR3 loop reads CAWSITGGGTEAFF. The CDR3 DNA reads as TGTGCCTGGAGTATCACAGGGGGTGGTACTGAAGCTTTCTTT.

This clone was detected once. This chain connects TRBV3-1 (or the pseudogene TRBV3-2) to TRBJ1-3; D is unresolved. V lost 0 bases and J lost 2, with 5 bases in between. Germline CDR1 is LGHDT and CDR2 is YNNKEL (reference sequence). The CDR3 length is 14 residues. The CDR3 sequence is CASSQDAAGNTIYF. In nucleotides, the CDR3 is TGTGCCAGCAGCCAAGATGCAGCTGGAAACACCATATATTTT.

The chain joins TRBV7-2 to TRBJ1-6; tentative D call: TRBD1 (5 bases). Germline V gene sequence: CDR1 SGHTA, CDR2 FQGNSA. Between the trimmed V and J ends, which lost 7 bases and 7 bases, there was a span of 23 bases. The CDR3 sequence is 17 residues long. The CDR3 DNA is TGTGCCAGCACACCCCTGATGGGGGGGGGAATAAATTCACCCCTCCACTTT. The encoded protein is CASTPLMGGGINSPLHF.

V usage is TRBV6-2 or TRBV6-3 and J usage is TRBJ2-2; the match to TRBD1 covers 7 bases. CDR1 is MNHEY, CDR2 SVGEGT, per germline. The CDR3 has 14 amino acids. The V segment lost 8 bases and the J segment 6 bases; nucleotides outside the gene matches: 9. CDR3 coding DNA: TGTGCCAGCGGCCGACAGGGCTTGCCCGGGGAGCTGTTTTTT. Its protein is CASGRQGLPGELFF.

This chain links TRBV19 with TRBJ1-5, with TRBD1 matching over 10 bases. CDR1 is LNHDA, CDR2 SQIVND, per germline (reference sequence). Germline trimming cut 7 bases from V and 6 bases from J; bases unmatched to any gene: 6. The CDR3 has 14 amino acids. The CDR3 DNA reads TGTGCCAGTACCCGGGACAGGGGAGGTCAGCCCCAGCATTTT. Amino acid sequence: CASTRDRGGQPQHF.

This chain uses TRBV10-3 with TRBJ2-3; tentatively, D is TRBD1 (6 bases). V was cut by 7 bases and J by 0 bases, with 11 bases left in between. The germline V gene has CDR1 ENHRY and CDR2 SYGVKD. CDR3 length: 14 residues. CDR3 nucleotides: TGTGCCATCAACAGGGTCGCTAGCACAGATACGCAGTATTTT. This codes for CAINRVASTDTQYF.

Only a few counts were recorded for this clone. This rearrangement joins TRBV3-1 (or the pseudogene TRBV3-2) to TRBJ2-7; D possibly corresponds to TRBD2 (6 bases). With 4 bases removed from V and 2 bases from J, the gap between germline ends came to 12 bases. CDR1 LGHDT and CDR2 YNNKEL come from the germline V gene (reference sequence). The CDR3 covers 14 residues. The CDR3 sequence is CASSPWDSAYEQYF. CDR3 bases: TGTGCCAGCAGCCCATGGGACTCCGCCTACGAGCAGTACTTC.

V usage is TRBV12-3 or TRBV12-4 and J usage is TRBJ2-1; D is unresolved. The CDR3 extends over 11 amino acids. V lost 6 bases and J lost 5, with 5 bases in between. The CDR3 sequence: CASSFHNEQFF. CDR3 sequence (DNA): TGTGCCAGCAGCTTTCACAATGAGCAGTTCTTC.

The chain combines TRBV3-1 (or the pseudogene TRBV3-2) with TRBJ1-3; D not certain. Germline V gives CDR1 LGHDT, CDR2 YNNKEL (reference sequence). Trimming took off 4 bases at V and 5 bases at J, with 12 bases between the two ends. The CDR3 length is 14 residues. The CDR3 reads CASSPEGGRNTIYF. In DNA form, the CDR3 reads TGTGCCAGCAGCCCGGAGGGAGGAAGAAACACCATATATTTT.

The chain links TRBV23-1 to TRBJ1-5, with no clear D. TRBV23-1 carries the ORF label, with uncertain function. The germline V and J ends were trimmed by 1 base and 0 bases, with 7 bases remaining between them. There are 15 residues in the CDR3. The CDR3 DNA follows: TGCGCCAGCAGTCAATTCCAAAATAGCAATCAGCCCCAGCATTTT. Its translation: CASSQFQNSNQPQHF.

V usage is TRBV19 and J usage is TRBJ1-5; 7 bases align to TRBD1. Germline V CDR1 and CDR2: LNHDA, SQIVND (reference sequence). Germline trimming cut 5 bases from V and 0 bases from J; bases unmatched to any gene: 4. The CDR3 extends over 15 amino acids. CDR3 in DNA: TGTGCCAGTAGTCGGGGACAGAATAGCAATCAGCCCCAGCATTTT. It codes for CASSRGQNSNQPQHF.

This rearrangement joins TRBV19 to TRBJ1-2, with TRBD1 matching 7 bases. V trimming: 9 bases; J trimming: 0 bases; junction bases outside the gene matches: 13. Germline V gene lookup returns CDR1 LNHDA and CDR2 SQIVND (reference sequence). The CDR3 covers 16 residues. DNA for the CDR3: TGTGCCAGCCAGCAGACGAGGACAGGAGCTAACTATGGCTACACCTTC. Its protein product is CASQQTRTGANYGYTF.

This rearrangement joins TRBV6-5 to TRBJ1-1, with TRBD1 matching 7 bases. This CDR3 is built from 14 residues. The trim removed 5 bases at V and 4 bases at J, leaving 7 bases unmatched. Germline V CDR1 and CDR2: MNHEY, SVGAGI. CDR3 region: CASSTPQGRTEAFF. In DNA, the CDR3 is TGTGCCAGCAGTACTCCACAGGGGCGCACTGAAGCTTTCTTT.

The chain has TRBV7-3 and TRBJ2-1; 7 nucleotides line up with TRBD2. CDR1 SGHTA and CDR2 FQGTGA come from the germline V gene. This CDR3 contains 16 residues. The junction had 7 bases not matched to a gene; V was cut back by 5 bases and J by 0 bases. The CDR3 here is CASSPGGGSSYNEQFF. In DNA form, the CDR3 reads TGTGCCAGCAGCCCGGGCGGGGGATCCTCCTACAATGAGCAGTTCTTC.

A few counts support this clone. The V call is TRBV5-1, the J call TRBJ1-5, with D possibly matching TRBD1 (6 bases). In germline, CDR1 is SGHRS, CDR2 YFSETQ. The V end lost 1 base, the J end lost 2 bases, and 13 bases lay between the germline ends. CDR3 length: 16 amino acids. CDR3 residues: CASSLTGLGGNQPQHF. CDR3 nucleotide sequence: TGCGCCAGCAGCTTGACAGGGCTCGGGGGCAATCAGCCCCAGCATTTT.

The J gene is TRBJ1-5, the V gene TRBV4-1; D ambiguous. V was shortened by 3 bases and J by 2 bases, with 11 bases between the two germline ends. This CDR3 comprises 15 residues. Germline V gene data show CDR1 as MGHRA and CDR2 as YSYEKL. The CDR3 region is CASSQGLTGNQPQHF. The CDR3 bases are TGCGCCAGCAGCCAGGGCCTAACAGGCAATCAGCCCCAGCATTTT.

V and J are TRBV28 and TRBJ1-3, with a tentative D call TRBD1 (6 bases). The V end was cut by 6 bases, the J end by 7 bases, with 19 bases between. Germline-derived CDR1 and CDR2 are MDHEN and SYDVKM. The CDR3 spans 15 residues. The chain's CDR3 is CASSPGQSVWNTIYF. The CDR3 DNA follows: TGTGCCAGCAGCCCAGGACAGTCTGTGTGGAACACCATATATTTT.